The clone carrying this T cell receptor (beta chain) was seen a handful of times. The time point: pre-sensitization, week 0. The treatment: therapeutic diphenylcyclopropenone sensitization with weekly scalp DPC. TCRdb used MiXCR to reprocess the RACE reads, holding one entry per CDR3 protein. The table shows tens of thousands of distinct CDR3 sequences, with around 9.4% occurring only once. Trimming shortened V by 5 bases and J by 0 bases, and 16 bases separated the two germline ends. The CDR3 runs 16 residues. Germline V gene data show CDR1 as SGHVS and CDR2 as FQNEAQ. This sample is drawn from a study of human T cells and chemical hapten exposure.

The origin of this receptor is a middle-aged woman with alopecia areata. Some clones in this sample may be carry-over from other donors' samples. The input for sequencing was whole blood, taken in connection with sensitization to the hapten diphenylcyclopropenone (DPC). The chain combines TRBV7-8 with TRBJ1-1, with D perhaps TRBD1 (6 bases). The CDR3 DNA reads TGTGCCAGCAGCGCGAGCCGGGGGGCCTTGAACACTGAAGCTTTCTTT. Its translation: CASSASRGALNTEAFF.